This passage covers 28 T cell receptor beta chains from one sample sequenced in a study of Ad26.COV2.S vaccination and SARS-CoV-2 variants. Treatment given: around 19 received Ad26.COV2.S at low or high dose, single or two shots; about 5 received placebo; per-sample allocation not given. Samples came from day 63 after the first vaccine or placebo injection. Profiling relied on immunoSEQ multiplex PCR, and the TCRdb table lists in-frame clones only, not all of them. Of 300,000 to 400,000 clones listed, 75% to 90% are singletons. The material sequenced was peripheral blood, taken in a trial of Ad26.COV2.S vaccine versus placebo. All receptors derive from a person between 18 and 59 years old who received the Ad26.COV2.S COVID-19 vaccine or a placebo.

V gene TRBV25-1 combines with J gene TRBJ2-5; 10 nucleotides align to TRBD1. This CDR3 has 17 residues. J lost 4 bases, V lost 1 base, and 9 bases had no gene match. Germline assignment: CDR1 MGHDK and CDR2 SYGVNS. CDR3 nucleotides: TGTGCCAGCAGTGAATCTCGTTGGGACAGGGGAGGAGAGACCCAGTACTTC. This sequence encodes CASSESRWDRGGETQYF.

V gene TRBV5-8 combines with J gene TRBJ1-1, with 7 bases fitting TRBD1. CDR3 length: 17 amino acids. Germline CDR1 is SGHTS and CDR2 is YDEGEE. The junction had 12 bases not matched to a gene; V was cut back by 0 bases and J by 4 bases. CDR3 sequence: CASSLEGTAGGLTEAFF. For the CDR3, the DNA is TGTGCCAGCAGCTTGGAAGGGACAGCGGGAGGTCTCACTGAAGCTTTCTTT. The full variable domain, completed using reference TRBV5-8 and TRBJ1-1, is EAGVTQSPTHLIKTRGQQATLRCSPISGHTSVYWYQQALGLGLQFLLWYDEGEERNRGNFPPRFSGRQFPNYSSELNVNALELEDSALYLCASSLEGTAGGLTEAFFGQGTRLTVV.

The rearrangement links TRBV6-5 to TRBJ1-1; D unresolved. There are 13 residues in the CDR3. Germline V lookup: CDR1 MNHEY, CDR2 SVGAGI. Trimming left V 5 bases short and J 8 bases short, with 15 bases between. Here the CDR3 DNA reads TGTGCCAGCAGTAACCCCGGCAAAGTCGAAGCTTTCTTT. It codes for CASSNPGKVEAFF.

The rearrangement joins TRBV6-2 or TRBV6-3 to TRBJ1-1; TRBD1 aligns across 12 bases. This CDR3 region has 18 residues. Germline CDR1 is MNHEY and CDR2 is SVGEGT. Losses at the gene ends were 2 bases for V and 4 bases for J; bases not matched to a gene: 11. The CDR3 spells CASSYPSGTGGVSTEAFF. The CDR3 DNA reads TGTGCCAGCAGTTACCCCTCCGGGACAGGGGGCGTTAGCACTGAAGCTTTCTTT.

The chain has TRBV19 and TRBJ1-5, with no clear D. This CDR3 contains 14 residues. Germline V gene lookup returns CDR1 LNHDA and CDR2 SQIVND (reference sequence). V was pared by 7 bases and J by 1 base, with 11 bases between. The CDR3 region has the DNA TGTGCCAGTAATCTGCGGCAGAGCAATCAGCCCCAGCATTTT. Translation: CASNLRQSNQPQHF.

V gene TRBV28 combines with J gene TRBJ1-2, with D possibly being TRBD1 (6 bases). The V end was cut by 7 bases, the J end by 4 bases, with 19 bases between. Germline loops: CDR1 MDHEN, CDR2 SYDVKM. This CDR3 has 15 residues. The chain's CDR3 is CASTKRGAPLYGYTF. In nucleotides, the CDR3 is TGTGCCAGCACCAAGAGGGGGGCTCCCCTCTATGGCTACACCTTC.

The V call is TRBV2, the J call TRBJ2-7; 8 bases map to TRBD2. The CDR3 extends over 15 amino acids. V lost 4 bases, J lost 3 bases, and 8 bases stayed unmatched. Germline V CDR1 and CDR2: SNHLY, FYNNEI. DNA of the CDR3: TGTGCCAGCAGTGGCCCAGCGGGAGTATTCTACGAGCAGTACGTC. This translates into CASSGPAGVFYEQYV.

V usage is TRBV6-5 and J usage is TRBJ1-1; the D gene is possibly TRBD1 (6 bases). The CDR3 length is 13 residues. Trimming removed 11 bases at V and 3 bases at J, with 16 bases between. Germline-derived CDR1 and CDR2 are MNHEY and SVGAGI. Here the CDR3 DNA reads TGTGCCGGTGCCCACAGGGTCGACACTGAAGCTTTCTTT. Translation: CAGAHRVDTEAFF.

V gene TRBV18 combines with J gene TRBJ1-5; D may be TRBD1 (5 bases). V dropped 3 bases and J dropped 0 bases, with 12 bases sitting between them. The CDR3 consists of 16 residues. The germline V gene encodes CDR1 KGHSH and CDR2 LQKENI. The CDR3 sequence is CASSPLGGNSNQPQHF. CDR3 DNA sequence: TGTGCCAGCTCACCCCTGGGGGGAAATAGCAATCAGCCCCAGCATTTT.

V is TRBV6-2 or TRBV6-3 and J is TRBJ2-1; D is ambiguous. The ends were cut back, 5 bases at V and 0 bases at J, with 8 bases in the middle. Germline V CDR1 and CDR2: MNHEY, SVGEGT. This CDR3 has 14 residues. The CDR3 coding sequence is TGTGCCAGCAGTACTTATCGCTCCTACAATGAGCAGTTCTTC. This translates into CASSTYRSYNEQFF.

The chain recombines TRBV6-2 or TRBV6-3 with TRBJ1-1, with unresolved D. Trimming pared 5 bases from V and 0 bases from J, leaving 10 bases between. CDR3 length: 14 amino acids. The germline V gene has CDR1 MNHEY and CDR2 SVGEGT. The DNA for the CDR3 is TGTGCCAGCAGTCGACCTACAATGAACACTGAAGCTTTCTTT. As protein: CASSRPTMNTEAFF.

The gene calls are TRBV9 and TRBJ2-5; 7 positions agree with TRBD1. This CDR3 spans 15 amino acids. The ends lost 0 bases at V and 3 bases at J; junction bases unmatched: 5. Germline V gene sequence: CDR1 SGDLS, CDR2 YYNGEE. CDR3 region: CASSVDGTVEETQYF. CDR3 nucleotide sequence: TGTGCCAGCAGCGTAGATGGGACAGTGGAAGAGACCCAGTACTTC. The entire variable domain, with the rest obtained from reference TRBV9 and TRBJ2-5, is as follows: DSGVTQTPKHLITATGQRVTLRCSPRSGDLSVYWYQQSLDQGLQFLIQYYNGEERAKGNILERFSAQQFPDLHSELNLSSLELGDSALYFCASSVDGTVEETQYFGPGTRLLVL.

The V call is TRBV6-1, the J call TRBJ2-3; D gene unclear. The ends were cut back, 3 bases at V and 1 base at J, with 5 bases in the middle. Germline CDR1 MNHNS, CDR2 SASEGT. This CDR3 comprises 13 residues. The CDR3 is CASSDQGTDTQYF. DNA for the CDR3: TGTGCCAGCAGTGACCAGGGCACAGATACGCAGTATTTT.

Concerning this clone itself: Other DNA sequences in the same sample also yield this CDR3. V and J are TRBV5-6 and TRBJ2-1; D unresolved. The germline gives CDR1 SGHDT, CDR2 YYEEEE. This CDR3 is built from 15 residues. V dropped 0 bases and J dropped 0 bases, with 7 bases sitting between them. CDR3 nucleotides: TGTGCCAGCAGCTTGGGGCGGATCTCCTACAATGAGCAGTTCTTC. It is translated as CASSLGRISYNEQFF. The whole variable domain, filled in from reference TRBV5-6 and TRBJ2-1, reads DAGVTQSPTHLIKTRGQQVTLRCSPKSGHDTVSWYQQALGQGPQFIFQYYEEEERQRGNFPDRFSGHQFPNYSSELNVNALLLGDSALYLCASSLGRISYNEQFFGPGTRLTVL.

The chain combines TRBV7-9 with TRBJ1-1; D uncertain. V was cut by 4 bases and J by 6 bases, with 12 bases left in between. This CDR3 has 13 residues. Per the germline V gene, CDR1 is SEHNR and CDR2 is FQNEAQ (reference sequence). The CDR3 is CASSYGERAEAFF. CDR3 nucleotide sequence: TGTGCCAGCAGCTACGGCGAGAGGGCTGAAGCTTTCTTT.

Here the CDR3 DNA reads TGTGCCAGCAGCCCCGGGACTAGCGGTGGCTTCCAAGAGACCCAGTACTTC. Translating gives CASSPGTSGGFQETQYF. V is TRBV3-1 (or the pseudogene TRBV3-2) and J is TRBJ2-5, with 11 nucleotides matching TRBD2. Unmatched junction bases numbered 8, after V lost 4 bases and J lost 1 base. This CDR3 contains 17 residues. From germline, CDR1 is LGHDT and CDR2 YNNKEL (reference sequence).

The chain links TRBV6-2 or TRBV6-3 to TRBJ1-5, with D hard to call. This CDR3 has 14 amino acids. Between the trimmed V and J ends, which lost 2 bases and 11 bases, there was a span of 16 bases. Per germline, CDR1 MNHEY and CDR2 SVGEGT. This CDR3 reads CASSYRRGWATQHF. CDR3 coding DNA: TGTGCCAGCAGTTACCGGAGAGGGTGGGCAACCCAGCATTTT.

V is TRBV7-2 and J is TRBJ1-5; D might be TRBD1 (5 bases). CDR3 length: 14 residues. Germline assignment: CDR1 SGHTA and CDR2 FQGNSA. Trimming cost V 2 bases and J 3 bases, with 8 bases left between them. CDR3 residues: CASSLPGYNQPQHF. Here the CDR3 DNA reads TGTGCCAGCAGCTTACCAGGGTACAATCAGCCCCAGCATTTT. Using reference TRBV7-2 and TRBJ1-5 for the parts outside the CDR3, the full variable domain is GAGVSQSPSNKVTEKGKDVELRCDPISGHTALYWYRQSLGQGLEFLIYFQGNSAPDKSGLPSDRFSAERTGGSVSTLTIQRTQQEDSAVYLCASSLPGYNQPQHFGDGTRLSIL.

The chain couples TRBV4-3 to TRBJ2-7; D not resolved. With 0 bases removed from V and 0 bases from J, the gap between germline ends came to 18 bases. The CDR3 covers 18 residues. Germline V gives CDR1 LGHNA, CDR2 YSLEER. CDR3 in amino acids: CASSQDAYLFSSSYEQYF. The CDR3 nucleotides read TGCGCCAGCAGCCAAGATGCCTATTTATTCTCCAGCTCCTACGAGCAGTACTTC.

The chain is built from TRBV5-6 and TRBJ2-1; TRBD1 matches 7 bases. In germline, CDR1 is SGHDT, CDR2 YYEEEE. The CDR3 contains 13 residues. J was trimmed by 6 bases and V by 5 bases; bases with no gene match: 5. The CDR3 region has the DNA TGTGCCAGCAGTCTTGACAGGGCCAATGAGCAGTTCTTC. This codes for CASSLDRANEQFF. Full variable domain (missing parts from reference TRBV5-6 and TRBJ2-1): DAGVTQSPTHLIKTRGQQVTLRCSPKSGHDTVSWYQQALGQGPQFIFQYYEEEERQRGNFPDRFSGHQFPNYSSELNVNALLLGDSALYLCASSLDRANEQFFGPGTRLTVL.

The chain combines TRBV19 with TRBJ2-1; TRBD2 agrees at 13 bases. Trimming cost V 5 bases and J 4 bases; bases outside gene matches: 11. Germline CDR1 LNHDA, CDR2 SQIVND (reference sequence). The CDR3 consists of 18 residues. For the CDR3, the DNA is TGTGCCAGTAGTCCTCAACCGGGACTAGCGGGGCGATACAATGAGCAGTTCTTC. Residues: CASSPQPGLAGRYNEQFF.

The chain carries TRBV18 and TRBJ1-2, with a tentative D call TRBD1 (6 bases). This CDR3 comprises 13 residues. Trimming cost V 6 bases and J 4 bases, with 12 bases left between them. Germline V gene lookup returns CDR1 KGHSH and CDR2 LQKENI. The chain's CDR3 is CASSLQGVYGYTF. In DNA, the CDR3 is TGTGCCAGCTCCTTACAGGGCGTCTATGGCTACACCTTC.

In its sample, this clone was seen once. The chain combines TRBV5-6 with TRBJ2-3; possible D gene TRBD2, 5 bases. Germline lookup yields CDR1 SGHDT and CDR2 YYEEEE. The CDR3 extends over 16 amino acids. V was trimmed by 4 bases and J by 3 bases, leaving 18 bases between them. The CDR3 sequence: CASSPKFRGGTDTQYF. CDR3 coding DNA: TGTGCCAGCAGCCCGAAGTTCCGGGGTGGGACAGATACGCAGTATTTT.

This clone was seen just once. The sample carries other DNA sequences with the same CDR3. This chain connects TRBV18 to TRBJ2-3; no clear D gene. Germline CDR1 KGHSH, CDR2 LQKENI. Trimming cost V 2 bases and J 0 bases, with 3 bases left between them. The CDR3 totals 13 residues. CDR3 protein: CASSPASTDTQYF. CDR3 bases: TGTGCCAGCTCACCAGCGAGCACAGATACGCAGTATTTT.

V is TRBV7-2 and J is TRBJ1-2; TRBD1 agrees at 7 bases. The CDR3 has 13 residues. J lost 7 bases, V lost 5 bases, and 7 bases had no gene match. Germline V gene sequence: CDR1 SGHTA, CDR2 FQGNSA. The CDR3 nucleotides are TGTGCCAGCAGCCAGGACAGGACTCCTGGCTACACCTTC. Protein: CASSQDRTPGYTF. Full variable domain (outside the CDR3, taken from reference TRBV7-2 and TRBJ1-2): GAGVSQSPSNKVTEKGKDVELRCDPISGHTALYWYRQSLGQGLEFLIYFQGNSAPDKSGLPSDRFSAERTGGSVSTLTIQRTQQEDSAVYLCASSQDRTPGYTFGSGTRLTVV.

V usage is TRBV28 and J usage is TRBJ1-1; the D is unclear. V was shortened by 0 bases and J by 2 bases, with 7 bases between the two germline ends. The CDR3 is made up of 14 amino acids. Germline CDR1 MDHEN, CDR2 SYDVKM. CDR3 sequence: CASSLWEDNTEAFF. For the CDR3, the DNA is TGTGCCAGCAGTTTATGGGAGGATAACACTGAAGCTTTCTTT.

The chain joins TRBV30 to TRBJ2-1, with no clear D. Germline V lookup: CDR1 GTSNPN, CDR2 SVGIG (reference sequence). The V end was cut by 0 bases, the J end by 8 bases, with 5 bases between. The CDR3 covers 11 residues. This CDR3 reads CAWSVFDEQFF. The CDR3 coding sequence is TGTGCCTGGAGTGTTTTCGATGAGCAGTTCTTC.

V and J are TRBV15 and TRBJ1-1; D is perhaps TRBD1 (5 bases). Germline values: CDR1 LNHNV, CDR2 YYDKDF (reference sequence). This CDR3 has 14 amino acids. V lost 0 bases to trimming and J lost 4 bases, with 9 bases between them. The DNA of the CDR3 is TGTGCCACCAGCAGAGACGGGGGACCCACTGAAGCTTTCTTT. It encodes CATSRDGGPTEAFF.